The entry below describes one TCR beta chain. The data were obtained in a study of CD8 T cells in Susac syndrome. Random hexamers primed reverse transcription of 0.5 to 1 ug RNA. The amplification used immunoSEQ multiplex PCR on TCR beta CDR3; it spanned 54 Vbeta and 13 Jbeta. Via MiXCR, TCRdb re-called the immunoSEQ multiplex PCR reads, giving one row per CDR3 protein. The repertoire holds around 140,000 distinct CDR3 sequences, with approximately 94% as singletons. What was sequenced was CD4+ T cells from PBMCs. This receptor was identified in a human donor in good health.

Here the CDR3 reads CASSSKRGSYGYTF. The CDR3 coding sequence is TGCGCCAGCAGCTCGAAACGGGGCTCCTATGGCTACACCTTC. The rearrangement joins TRBV5-1 to TRBJ1-2, with D perhaps matching TRBD1 (5 bases). This CDR3 is built from 14 residues. V lost 3 bases, J lost 4 bases, and 13 bases lay in between. Per germline, CDR1 SGHRS and CDR2 YFSETQ.